This T cell receptor (beta chain) was sequenced during a study of Ad26.COV2.S vaccination and SARS-CoV-2 variants. Study-wide context: Intramuscular Ad26.COV2.S doses were given once or twice, 56 days apart. General study findings and limits: Following vaccination, spike-specific CD8+ and CD4+ T cell responses reportedly exhibited substantial breadth.

The treatment denotes: roughly 20 received Ad26.COV2.S at low or high dose, single or two shots; 5 received placebo; per-sample allocation not given. Samples came from day 63 after the first vaccine or placebo injection. Details on this clone: Its specificity is unknown.

The V end was cut by 4 bases, the J end by 3 bases, with 18 bases between. The CDR3 contains 16 residues. The germline CDR1 and CDR2 sequences are MGHRA and YSYEKL. TCRdb's table, derived via immunoSEQ multiplex PCR, lists solely in-frame clones and lacks some. This sample has 350,000 to 450,000 clones, with 83% found just once. V is TRBV4-1 and J is TRBJ1-2; D not certain. The sample here was peripheral blood, taken in a trial of Ad26.COV2.S vaccine versus placebo. This receptor was taken from a person between 18 and 65 years old who received the Ad26.COV2.S COVID-19 vaccine or a placebo. CDR3 amino acids: CASSPMVPLPDYGYTF. CDR3 DNA: TGCGCCAGCAGCCCGATGGTCCCTTTGCCGGACTATGGCTACACCTTC.